A selection of T cell receptor beta chains follows, all from one sample in a study of vaccination effects on CD4 cells after COVID-19. Some clones are missing from TCRdb's copy, which holds only in-frame ones; the method was immunoSEQ multiplex PCR. The repertoire includes 14,000 or so clones, 76% of them detected once, and under 30% sits in the top ten. Their recognized antigens are unknown. Sequenced material: CD4+ T cells from PBMCs cultured with HCoV-229E spike peptides, taken before COVID-19 vaccination. Receptors originate from a human donor who received a COVID-19 vaccine. The CDR3 runs from the conserved cysteine through the conserved F or W. Fields, in order: J gene, clone size, V gene, D gene, CDR3 DNA, CDR3 protein. D genes are given only for firm matches. Where a row states a size, it is once, few, many or the class of an expanded clone; other rows omit it.

j_gene: TRBJ1-5
abundance: -
v_gene: TRBV29-1
d_gene: -
CDR3nt: TGCAGCGTTGGCGGGGGAATGGGTCAGCCCCAGCATTTT
CDR3aa: CSVGGGMGQPQHF

j_gene: TRBJ2-7
abundance: -
v_gene: TRBV5-4
d_gene: -
CDR3nt: TGTGCCAGCAGCTTGGGTACTGGCGAGCAGTACTTC
CDR3aa: CASSLGTGEQYF

j_gene: TRBJ2-3
abundance: -
v_gene: TRBV7-6
d_gene: -
CDR3nt: TGTGCCAGCAGCCTACGGGGTATCGTAGATACGCAGTATTTT
CDR3aa: CASSLRGIVDTQYF

j_gene: TRBJ2-2
abundance: -
v_gene: TRBV5-1
d_gene: -
CDR3nt: TGCGCCAGCAGCTTGGGGGGACATAACGGGGAGCTGTTTTTT
CDR3aa: CASSLGGHNGELFF

j_gene: TRBJ1-3
abundance: few
v_gene: TRBV3-1/TRBV3-2
d_gene: -
CDR3nt: TGTGCCAGCAGCCCAAGACAGGATCTCTCTGGAAACACCATATATTTT
CDR3aa: CASSPRQDLSGNTIYF

j_gene: TRBJ2-2
abundance: -
v_gene: TRBV30
d_gene: -
CDR3nt: TGTGCCTGGAGTGTACATTACACCGGGGAGCTGTTTTTT
CDR3aa: CAWSVHYTGELFF

j_gene: TRBJ2-1
abundance: -
v_gene: TRBV24-1
d_gene: TRBD2
CDR3nt: TGTGCCACCAGTGATTTGCGTAGCGGGAGGCAGAATGAGCAGTTCTTC
CDR3aa: CATSDLRSGRQNEQFF

j_gene: TRBJ2-1
abundance: -
v_gene: TRBV27
d_gene: TRBD2
CDR3nt: TGTGCCAGCAGTTCGGGACTAGTACGCAATGAGCAGTTCTTC
CDR3aa: CASSSGLVRNEQFF

j_gene: TRBJ2-5
abundance: -
v_gene: TRBV6-5
d_gene: TRBD1
CDR3nt: TGTGCCAGCAGTTCCCCGGGACAGGGAGGGGGAGAGACCCAGTACTTC
CDR3aa: CASSSPGQGGGETQYF

j_gene: TRBJ1-3
abundance: -
v_gene: TRBV6-5
d_gene: -
CDR3nt: TGTGCCAGCAGGGTTAACTCTGGAAACACCATATATTTT
CDR3aa: CASRVNSGNTIYF

j_gene: TRBJ2-7
abundance: once
v_gene: TRBV20-1
d_gene: -
CDR3nt: TGCAGTGCTCTAAGTTCCTACGAGCAGTACTTC
CDR3aa: CSALSSYEQYF

j_gene: TRBJ1-2
abundance: -
v_gene: TRBV7-2
d_gene: TRBD1
CDR3nt: TGTGCCAGCAGCTTCGGGACAGGGGCATTGGGCTATGGCTACACCTTC
CDR3aa: CASSFGTGALGYGYTF

j_gene: TRBJ2-7
abundance: -
v_gene: TRBV7-6
d_gene: TRBD1
CDR3nt: TGTGCCAGCAGCCCAGGGGGCGCTGACTGGCTCGAGCAGTACTTC
CDR3aa: CASSPGGADWLEQYF

j_gene: TRBJ2-3
abundance: few
v_gene: TRBV19
d_gene: TRBD2
CDR3nt: TGTGCCAGTACTCAAGGGACTAGCGGAGATACGCAGTATTTT
CDR3aa: CASTQGTSGDTQYF

j_gene: TRBJ1-2
abundance: -
v_gene: TRBV3-1/TRBV3-2
d_gene: -
CDR3nt: TGTGCCAGCAGCCCCCTAGGGGCAGGGAGTAACTATGGCTACACCTTC
CDR3aa: CASSPLGAGSNYGYTF

j_gene: TRBJ1-1
abundance: -
v_gene: TRBV19
d_gene: -
CDR3nt: TGTGCCAGTAACCGTGGGACTGAAGCTTTCTTT
CDR3aa: CASNRGTEAFF

j_gene: TRBJ1-1
abundance: -
v_gene: TRBV27
d_gene: -
CDR3nt: TGTGCCAGCAACCTAGGACAGAGGAACACTGAAGCTTTCTTT
CDR3aa: CASNLGQRNTEAFF

j_gene: TRBJ1-2
abundance: -
v_gene: TRBV29-1
d_gene: -
CDR3nt: TGCAGCTCCCTAACCGAGGGCTACACCTTC
CDR3aa: CSSLTEGYTF

j_gene: TRBJ2-1
abundance: -
v_gene: TRBV19
d_gene: TRBD1
CDR3nt: TGTGCCAGTAGTCCAGGGACAGGGTTAGGGTTCTTC
CDR3aa: CASSPGTGLGFF

j_gene: TRBJ1-1
abundance: -
v_gene: TRBV5-5
d_gene: TRBD1
CDR3nt: TGTGCCAGCAGCCACACAGGGGGAACTGAAGCTTTCTTT
CDR3aa: CASSHTGGTEAFF

j_gene: TRBJ2-3
abundance: few
v_gene: TRBV6-1
d_gene: TRBD2
CDR3nt: TGTGCCAGCAGGGAAGGCAGCGGGACCAACACAGATACGCAGTATTTT
CDR3aa: CASREGSGTNTDTQYF

j_gene: TRBJ1-1
abundance: -
v_gene: TRBV4-2
d_gene: -
CDR3nt: TGTGCCAGCACCCTTGCGGGGGTCATGAACACTGAAGCTTTCTTT
CDR3aa: CASTLAGVMNTEAFF

j_gene: TRBJ1-4
abundance: -
v_gene: TRBV6-5
d_gene: -
CDR3nt: TGTGCCAGCAGTCTAACAGATAATGAAAAACTGTTTTTT
CDR3aa: CASSLTDNEKLFF

j_gene: TRBJ1-3
abundance: -
v_gene: TRBV5-1
d_gene: -
CDR3nt: TGCGCCAGCAGCTCAACGGGACTTGGAAACACCATATATTTT
CDR3aa: CASSSTGLGNTIYF

j_gene: TRBJ2-3
abundance: once
v_gene: TRBV29-1
d_gene: TRBD1
CDR3nt: TGCAGCGTTGGGGACAGGGATACGCAGTATTTT
CDR3aa: CSVGDRDTQYF

j_gene: TRBJ1-1
abundance: -
v_gene: TRBV5-1
d_gene: TRBD1
CDR3nt: TGCGCCAGCAGCCCGACAGGGAATACAGGCCCGAACACTGAAGCTTTCTTT
CDR3aa: CASSPTGNTGPNTEAFF

j_gene: TRBJ1-2
abundance: once
v_gene: TRBV7-9
d_gene: -
CDR3nt: TGTGCCAGCAGCCCCGAGGCCACAGTGAGGGGCTACACCTTC
CDR3aa: CASSPEATVRGYTF

j_gene: TRBJ1-2
abundance: -
v_gene: TRBV28
d_gene: TRBD1
CDR3nt: TGTGCCAGCAGTTTTCAGGGGGATGGCTACACCTTC
CDR3aa: CASSFQGDGYTF

j_gene: TRBJ2-2
abundance: -
v_gene: TRBV6-5
d_gene: -
CDR3nt: TGTGCCAGCAGCCCCCGGGAGCCAACCGGGGAGCTGTTTTTT
CDR3aa: CASSPREPTGELFF

j_gene: TRBJ2-7
abundance: -
v_gene: TRBV5-1
d_gene: TRBD2
CDR3nt: TGCGCCAGCAGCACGGGACTAGCGGATCCCTACGAGCAGTACTTC
CDR3aa: CASSTGLADPYEQYF

j_gene: TRBJ2-7
abundance: -
v_gene: TRBV9
d_gene: -
CDR3nt: TGTGCCAGCAGCCCTCTCCCCGAAGGTAACGAGCAGTACTTC
CDR3aa: CASSPLPEGNEQYF

j_gene: TRBJ1-2
abundance: -
v_gene: TRBV28
d_gene: -
CDR3nt: TGTGCCAGCGGAGGAGGCTATGGCTACACCTTC
CDR3aa: CASGGGYGYTF